A selection of T cell receptor beta chains follows, all from one sample in a study of blood T cell repertoires in COVID-19. The data were produced by immunoSEQ multiplex PCR, yet TCRdb's version contains in-frame clones alone and is incomplete. The sample has around 230,000 clones, around 92% seen once. Sequenced input: PBMCs or T cells enriched from blood (not recorded which). The receptors were gathered from a woman aged 30 to 39 with acute COVID-19. CDR3s include the opening cysteine and the closing phenylalanine or tryptophan. A D gene is named only where the DNA matches it firmly. Not all rows give a size; the values are once, few, many and, for expanded clones, a class.

j_gene: TRBJ1-4; abundance: NA; d_gene: NA; v_gene: TRBV18; CDR3nt: TGTGCCAGCTCGGTGCGGGGGGATGAAAAACTGTTTTTT; CDR3aa: CASSVRGDEKLFF
j_gene: TRBJ1-5; abundance: once; d_gene: NA; v_gene: TRBV7-6; CDR3nt: TGTGCCAGCAGCTTCCAGAGCAATCAGCCCCAGCATTTT; CDR3aa: CASSFQSNQPQHF
j_gene: TRBJ1-2; abundance: NA; d_gene: NA; v_gene: TRBV4-3; CDR3nt: TGCGCCAGCAGCCCTGACAGTAACTATGGCTACACCTTC; CDR3aa: CASSPDSNYGYTF
j_gene: TRBJ2-7; abundance: NA; d_gene: NA; v_gene: TRBV27; CDR3nt: TGTGCCAGCAGTTTAGTGGGGAGTTTTTCCTACGAGCAGTACTTC; CDR3aa: CASSLVGSFSYEQYF
j_gene: TRBJ2-7; abundance: once; d_gene: NA; v_gene: TRBV2; CDR3nt: TGCAACCAGCAAACAGATACCTACGAGCAGTACTTC; CDR3aa: CNQQTDTYEQYF
j_gene: TRBJ2-3; abundance: NA; d_gene: NA; v_gene: TRBV30; CDR3nt: TGTGCCTGGAGTGGGGGCGGGGTGGCCCCCACAGATACGCAGTATTTT; CDR3aa: CAWSGGGVAPTDTQYF
j_gene: TRBJ1-5; abundance: NA; d_gene: TRBD1; v_gene: TRBV5-5; CDR3nt: TGTGCCAGCAGCGACAGGGGGAATCAGCCCCAGCATTTT; CDR3aa: CASSDRGNQPQHF
j_gene: TRBJ2-7; abundance: NA; d_gene: TRBD1; v_gene: TRBV19; CDR3nt: TGTGCCAGTCCCCCGGGACAGGGGTGCGACGAGCAGTACTTC; CDR3aa: CASPPGQGCDEQYF
j_gene: TRBJ1-1; abundance: NA; d_gene: NA; v_gene: TRBV2; CDR3nt: TGTGCCAGCACGACGGAAACGAGGGCTTTCTTT; CDR3aa: CASTTETRAFF
j_gene: TRBJ1-4; abundance: NA; d_gene: TRBD1; v_gene: TRBV24-1; CDR3nt: TGTGCCACCAGTGAAGACAGGGCGATGGGTGAAAAACTGTTTTTT; CDR3aa: CATSEDRAMGEKLFF
j_gene: TRBJ2-1; abundance: NA; d_gene: NA; v_gene: TRBV10-2; CDR3nt: TGCGCCAGTCGGACACCAACCCTGGGTCAGCAGTTCTTC; CDR3aa: CASRTPTLGQQFF
j_gene: TRBJ2-5; abundance: NA; d_gene: NA; v_gene: TRBV3-1/TRBV3-2; CDR3nt: TGTGCCAGCAGCCAAGACCGAAGGGCGGGGAGGGAGACCCAGTACTTC; CDR3aa: CASSQDRRAGRETQYF
j_gene: TRBJ2-1; abundance: NA; d_gene: NA; v_gene: TRBV21-1; CDR3nt: TGTGCCAGCAGCTCCCCCTTACAGGGGAATGAGCAGTTCTTC; CDR3aa: CASSSPLQGNEQFF
j_gene: TRBJ2-7; abundance: once; d_gene: NA; v_gene: TRBV18; CDR3nt: TGTGCCAGTGTGGGGGGGGCGACCTACGAGCAGTACTTC; CDR3aa: CASVGGATYEQYF
j_gene: TRBJ1-6; abundance: NA; d_gene: TRBD1; v_gene: TRBV13; CDR3nt: TGTGCCAGCAGTATGTGGGACAGGGCGGGTTCACCCCTCCACTTT; CDR3aa: CASSMWDRAGSPLHF
j_gene: TRBJ1-2; abundance: once; d_gene: NA; v_gene: TRBV3-1/TRBV3-2; CDR3nt: TGTGCCAGCAGCTTCCAAGGCTACACCTTC; CDR3aa: CASSFQGYTF
j_gene: TRBJ1-5; abundance: NA; d_gene: NA; v_gene: TRBV6-2/TRBV6-3; CDR3nt: TGTGCCAGCAGTTACCAGGGTGAGCCCCAGCATTTT; CDR3aa: CASSYQGEPQHF
j_gene: TRBJ1-4; abundance: NA; d_gene: NA; v_gene: TRBV3-1/TRBV3-2; CDR3nt: TGTGCCAGCAGCCGAATCCTGACAGCAAATAATGAAAAACTGTTTTTT; CDR3aa: CASSRILTANNEKLFF
j_gene: TRBJ1-2; abundance: NA; d_gene: TRBD1; v_gene: TRBV30; CDR3nt: TGTGCCTGCACCGGGACAGGTAATGGCTACACCTTC; CDR3aa: CACTGTGNGYTF
j_gene: TRBJ2-1; abundance: once; d_gene: NA; v_gene: TRBV7-2; CDR3nt: TGTGCCAGCAGCTTAGGGACAGCGAGATACAATGAGCAGTTCTTC; CDR3aa: CASSLGTARYNEQFF
j_gene: TRBJ2-7; abundance: NA; d_gene: TRBD1; v_gene: TRBV5-6; CDR3nt: TGTGCCAGCAGCTGGGACAGGGAACGAGGGCAGTACTTC; CDR3aa: CASSWDRERGQYF
j_gene: TRBJ1-1; abundance: NA; d_gene: NA; v_gene: TRBV27; CDR3nt: TGTGCCAGCAGTTTATCCCCCCAGGGAGGGAACACTGAAGCTTTCTTT; CDR3aa: CASSLSPQGGNTEAFF
j_gene: TRBJ1-1; abundance: few; d_gene: TRBD1; v_gene: TRBV4-3; CDR3nt: TGCGCCAGCAGCCCGAACAGGGGACTCACTGAAGCTTTCTTT; CDR3aa: CASSPNRGLTEAFF
j_gene: TRBJ2-1; abundance: once; d_gene: NA; v_gene: TRBV19; CDR3nt: TGTGCCAGTAGACAGGGCCTGTACAATGAGCAGTTCTTC; CDR3aa: CASRQGLYNEQFF
j_gene: TRBJ1-2; abundance: NA; d_gene: NA; v_gene: TRBV10-3; CDR3nt: TGTGCCACCCGGACGGGGGGGAGGGAATCGGACTATGGCTACACCTTC; CDR3aa: CATRTGGRESDYGYTF
j_gene: TRBJ2-5; abundance: NA; d_gene: TRBD1; v_gene: TRBV27; CDR3nt: TGTGCCAGCAGTTTAGGGACAGGGGGATGGGAGACCCAGTACTTC; CDR3aa: CASSLGTGGWETQYF
j_gene: TRBJ2-3; abundance: NA; d_gene: TRBD2; v_gene: TRBV10-1; CDR3nt: TGCGCCAGCCACTCGGCAGGGGAGGGACTAGCCCCCACAGATACGCAGTATTTT; CDR3aa: CASHSAGEGLAPTDTQYF
j_gene: TRBJ1-1; abundance: NA; d_gene: NA; v_gene: TRBV3-1/TRBV3-2; CDR3nt: TGTGCCAGCAGCCCCAGGGGAGAAGGGACTGAAGCTTTCTTT; CDR3aa: CASSPRGEGTEAFF
j_gene: TRBJ2-7; abundance: NA; d_gene: NA; v_gene: TRBV30; CDR3nt: TGTGCCTGGGGGTTGGGGGGCTACGAGCAGTACTTC; CDR3aa: CAWGLGGYEQYF
j_gene: TRBJ2-3; abundance: NA; d_gene: TRBD2; v_gene: TRBV30; CDR3nt: TGTGCCTTAGAGGCGGGGGTAGATACGCAGTATTTT; CDR3aa: CALEAGVDTQYF